A selection of T cell receptor beta chains follows, all from one sample in a study of vaccination effects on CD4 cells after COVID-19. Assay: immunoSEQ multiplex PCR; the TCRdb copy retains only in-frame clones and omits some. The data hold just under 60,000 clones, with approximately 78% observed a single time. For these TCRs, the target antigens are not known. The sample consisted of CD4+ T cells from PBMCs cultured with HCoV-OC43 spike peptides, taken after COVID-19 vaccination. The origin of the receptors is a human donor who received a COVID-19 vaccine. Both conserved end residues are part of each CDR3. Fields, in order: V gene, D gene, clone size, J gene, CDR3 length, CDR3 DNA, CDR3 protein. D genes are given only for firm matches. Clone size is stated in some rows and not others, as once, few, many or a class when expanded.

>TRBV5-8|-|-|TRBJ2-3|16
TGTGCCAGCACCCCTTTCCGCGACGGGGGCACAGATACGCAGTATTTT
CASTPFRDGGTDTQYF
>TRBV27|-|-|TRBJ2-3|13
TGTGCCAGCAGGGCAGCGAGCACAGATACGCAGTATTTT
CASRAASTDTQYF
>TRBV10-1|TRBD2|few|TRBJ2-1|17
TGCGCCAGCAGTGATCAGCGGGGAATCATCTCCTACAATGAGCAGTTCTTC
CASSDQRGIISYNEQFF
>TRBV7-2|-|-|TRBJ2-1|14
TGTGCCAGCAGACCACTAGCACCGACCCGGGAGCAGTTCTTC
CASRPLAPTREQFF
>TRBV4-1|TRBD2|once|TRBJ2-4|17
TGCGCCAGCAGCCAAGATGCGGGGGGCTGGGGAAAAAACATTCAGTACTTC
CASSQDAGGWGKNIQYF
>TRBV15|-|-|TRBJ2-3|16
TGTGCCACCAGCAGTGGGTCACGACAGGGCACAGATACGCAGTATTTT
CATSSGSRQGTDTQYF
>TRBV7-9|-|-|TRBJ1-3|15
TGTGCCAGCAGCTCCCGGGCCCTCTCTGGAAACACCATATATTTT
CASSSRALSGNTIYF
>TRBV25-1|-|-|TRBJ2-5|11
TGTGCCAGCAGCACACAAGAGACCCAGTACTTC
CASSTQETQYF
>TRBV6-2/TRBV6-3|-|-|TRBJ2-3|15
TGTGCCAGCAGTTACAGGTGGGCTAGCACAGATACGCAGTATTTT
CASSYRWASTDTQYF
>TRBV14|TRBD2|once|TRBJ2-1|12
TGTGCCAGCAGTGTAGCGGGGGTGTCTCTGTTCTTC
CASSVAGVSLFF
>TRBV28|-|-|TRBJ1-2|14
TGTGCCAGCAGTTTACCCGGGACTCCGGAAAGCTACACCTTC
CASSLPGTPESYTF
>TRBV30|TRBD2|few|TRBJ2-6|13
TGTGCCGGGGGGGGCTCTGGGGCCAACGTCCTGACTTTC
CAGGGSGANVLTF
>TRBV10-1|-|-|TRBJ1-1|16
TGCGCCAGCAGTGAGTCGATCGGAGCCGGCGGTACTGAAGCTTTCTTT
CASSESIGAGGTEAFF
>TRBV5-1|-|-|TRBJ2-5|11
TGCGCCAGCAGCCTCCAAGAGACCCAGTACTTC
CASSLQETQYF
>TRBV11-2|TRBD1|-|TRBJ2-1|14
TGTGCCAGCAGCTTAGCTGACAGGGGGAATGAGCAGTTCTTC
CASSLADRGNEQFF
>TRBV4-1|-|-|TRBJ1-1|13
TGCGCCAGCAGCCATCCCAGAGACCCTGAAGCTTTCTTT
CASSHPRDPEAFF
>TRBV5-1|TRBD1|-|TRBJ2-1|15
TGCGCCAGCAGCTCGGGACAGGGTGGTTTCAATGAGCAGTTCTTC
CASSSGQGGFNEQFF
>TRBV3-1/TRBV3-2|TRBD1|-|TRBJ2-2|17
TGTGCCAGCAGCCAAGGTCGGACAGGGGGGAACACCGGGGAGCTGTTTTTT
CASSQGRTGGNTGELFF
>TRBV11-2|TRBD2|-|TRBJ2-1|15
TGTGCCAGCAACCAGCGGGACCGCTCCTACAATGAGCAGTTCTTC
CASNQRDRSYNEQFF
>TRBV19|-|-|TRBJ1-1|14
TGTGCCAGTAGTATCGCGGGGTCCGACACTGAAGCTTTCTTT
CASSIAGSDTEAFF
>TRBV6-5|-|-|TRBJ2-1|14
TGTGCCAGCAGTTACGAAGGGCGCTACAATGAGCAGTTCTTC
CASSYEGRYNEQFF
>TRBV28|TRBD1|-|TRBJ1-5|16
TGTGCCAGCAGACCGACAGGGGCCCCCGGCAATCAGCCCCAGCATTTT
CASRPTGAPGNQPQHF
>TRBV20-1|-|-|TRBJ1-2|14
TGCAGTGCTAGTGATGGGGGAAGGTATTATGGCTACACCTTC
CSASDGGRYYGYTF
>TRBV7-2|-|-|TRBJ1-2|14
TGTGCCAGCAGCTTAAACGGCTGGGGCTATGGCTACACCTTC
CASSLNGWGYGYTF
>TRBV2|-|-|TRBJ2-2|14
TGTGCCAGCAGTGGGACAGCGAACACCGGGGAGCTGTTTTTT
CASSGTANTGELFF
>TRBV5-5|-|-|TRBJ2-3|15
TGTGCCAGCAGCTTAAAACTGTTTAGCACAGATACGCAGTATTTT
CASSLKLFSTDTQYF
>TRBV6-2/TRBV6-3|-|-|TRBJ2-6|19
TGTGCCAGCAGTCTCCCAACCTCCCGAGGGCGGTCTGGGGCCAACGTCCTGACTTTC
CASSLPTSRGRSGANVLTF
>TRBV18|-|-|TRBJ2-2|15
TGTGCCAGCTCACCGTCTTCCGGGAACACCGGGGAGCTGTTTTTT
CASSPSSGNTGELFF
>TRBV2|TRBD1|-|TRBJ1-4|16
TGTGCCAGCAGAGCGGGACAGGGGGCAACTAATGAAAAACTGTTTTTT
CASRAGQGATNEKLFF
>TRBV7-2|-|-|TRBJ1-6|16
TGTGCCAGCAGCTTAGTTTTCGGGGGGAGTAATTCACCCCTCCACTTT
CASSLVFGGSNSPLHF
>TRBV5-5|TRBD1|-|TRBJ1-5|17
TGTGCCAGCAGCTCGGGACAGTACCTTGGGAGCAATCAGCCCCAGCATTTT
CASSSGQYLGSNQPQHF
>TRBV2|-|-|TRBJ2-5|18
TGTGCCAGCAGTTTCCCACCCAAAGCGGGCCGGGGCCGGGAGACCCAGTACTTC
CASSFPPKAGRGRETQYF
>TRBV5-6|TRBD2|-|TRBJ2-1|17
TGTGCCAGCAGCTTGGGGAGTAGCGGGGGGGCCTACAATGAGCAGTTCTTC
CASSLGSSGGAYNEQFF
>TRBV15|TRBD1|-|TRBJ2-1|16
TGTGCCACCAGCAGAGTACGGGGACAGGGATACAATGAGCAGTTCTTC
CATSRVRGQGYNEQFF
>TRBV24-1|-|-|TRBJ1-2|13
TGTGCCACCAGTGATCCGGACACCTATGGCTACACCTTC
CATSDPDTYGYTF
>TRBV28|-|-|TRBJ1-5|15
TGTGCCAGCAGTTTCGCCCGCTCCGGCAATCAGCCCCAGCATTTT
CASSFARSGNQPQHF
>TRBV6-4|-|-|TRBJ2-3|14
TGTGCCAGCAGGAAGGCAGTAGACACAGATACGCAGTATTTT
CASRKAVDTDTQYF
>TRBV27|-|few|TRBJ1-1|13
TGTGCCAGCAGTCCCTGGGCGAACACTGAAGCTTTCTTT
CASSPWANTEAFF
>TRBV5-1|TRBD1|-|TRBJ1-2|15
TGCGCCAGCAGAACCCTACCGGGACAGGCCTATGGCTACACCTTC
CASRTLPGQAYGYTF
>TRBV18|-|-|TRBJ1-4|16
TGTGCCAGCTCACCAACGGGGGGCAGCACGGCAGAAAAACTGTTTTTT
CASSPTGGSTAEKLFF
>TRBV24-1|TRBD1|-|TRBJ2-2|16
TGTGCCACCAGTGATCCCGGGACAGATACCACCGGGGAGCTGTTTTTT
CATSDPGTDTTGELFF
>TRBV7-9|TRBD2|-|TRBJ2-3|15
TGTGCCAGCAGCGTACTAGCGGGGGGCACAGATACGCAGTATTTT
CASSVLAGGTDTQYF
>TRBV7-3|-|-|TRBJ2-1|13
TGTGCCAGCAGTCCTGGGCCGCAGGCTGAGCAGTTCTTC
CASSPGPQAEQFF
>TRBV5-1|-|-|TRBJ1-1|13
TGCGCCAGCAGCGAGGGATTGAACACTGAAGCTTTCTTT
CASSEGLNTEAFF
>TRBV9|TRBD1|-|TRBJ1-2|15
TGTGCCAGCAGCGCCGGGACAGGGTCTCAGGCTGGCTACACCTTC
CASSAGTGSQAGYTF
>TRBV5-4|TRBD2|-|TRBJ2-3|15
TGTGCCAGCAGCATAGCGGGGGGAACAACAGATACGCAGTATTTT
CASSIAGGTTDTQYF
>TRBV10-2|-|-|TRBJ2-5|14
TGCGCCAGCAGTGAGTCGGGCACCCAAGAGACCCAGTACTTC
CASSESGTQETQYF
>TRBV4-1|-|-|TRBJ1-1|14
TGCGCCAGCAGCCAGGGGGGATTCAACACTGAAGCTTTCTTT
CASSQGGFNTEAFF
>TRBV7-3|TRBD2|-|TRBJ2-5|15
TGTGCCAGCAGCTTAGCGGGGGGGTACCAAGAGACCCAGTACTTC
CASSLAGGYQETQYF